The sequence of this TCR beta chain was determined in a study of Ad26.COV2.S vaccination and SARS-CoV-2 variants (dated by TCRdb to about 2021). About the full investigation: Vaccine-arm donors were drawn from COV1001, a multicentre, randomized, double-blind, placebo-controlled phase I-IIa trial of Ad26.COV2.S in healthy adults. Ad26.COV2.S was given intramuscularly at 5x10^10 or 1x10^11 viral particles, as a single shot or as two shots 56 days apart. TCRbeta repertoire sequencing was used to assess the specificity and breadth of SARS-CoV-2-reactive T cell receptors after Ad26.COV2.S vaccination. A total of 32 samples were included in the TCR-sequenced set, comprising around 20 Ad26.COV2.S vaccine recipients, 5 placebo recipients and 8 SARS-CoV-2 convalescent individuals. Participants in the trial were split at random into five groups of five each, receiving low-dose or high-dose Ad26.COV2.S once or twice, or else placebo on both occasions. Blinding of investigators to trial group allocation was maintained during experiments and outcome assessment.

The immunoSEQ Assay was used to sequence TCRbeta CDR3 regions. After extraction, genomic DNA underwent amplification by bias-controlled multiplex PCR, followed by high-throughput sequencing. The authors' pipeline ran thus. To quantify the absolute abundance of each unique TCRbeta CDR3 region, sequences were collapsed and filtered. Usable DNA was measured by amplifying reference genes present in all nucleated cells, and TCRbeta template counts were normalized to that usable DNA to estimate T cell fraction. Repertoire TCRs were annotated as SARS-CoV-2-specific by exact matching of V gene, CDR3 amino acid sequence and J gene to a known reactive TCR set. The reference SARS-CoV-2 TCR set came from MIRA and was filtered for enrichment in COVID-19-positive ImmuneCODE repertoires, removing public or cross-reactive TCRs. Based on the MIRA antigens, annotated TCRs were further analysed at the level of specific ORF or position within ORF. Breadth was defined as annotated unique rearrangements over total unique productive rearrangements; depth was the summed frequency of those rearrangements. Group comparisons of TCR breadth used two-sided Wilcoxon rank-sum tests. TCRdb re-hosts the immuneACCESS table, in-frame sequences only. Its copies lack some clones; in the studies checked, an unresolved V gene accounts for under half of them, and the cause for the rest is not known. That table gives V, J and clone size, and the DNA gave D and trimming. In this sample the table shows about 420,000 clones, more than 75% of which occur a single time. Of the sample, 3.6% falls within the top ten clones.

On this clone itself: What this receptor recognizes is not known. No much larger clonotype is one base removed from it; base qualities were not supplied.

CDR1 SGHNT and CDR2 YENEEA are derived from the germline V gene. The CDR3 has 17 amino acids, counting the end cysteine and phenylalanine. Only the CDR3 DNA is retained, 51 bases long and in frame from the first base. Trimming accounts for 5 bases at V and 3 bases at J, while the number of junction bases matched to no gene is 11. Interpreted using the paper, the treatment or condition label stands for: roughly 19 received Ad26.COV2.S at low or high dose, single or two shots; several received placebo; per-sample allocation not given. Repertoires of vaccine and placebo recipients were sequenced from samples collected on day 63 after the first injection. Between 29 July and 7 August 2020, Cohort 1b enrolled about two dozen adults aged 18-55 years at one site in Boston, USA. As a vaccine, Ad26.COV2.S was a replication-incompetent adenovirus type 26 vector that expressed a prefusion-stabilized SARS-CoV-2 spike protein derived from the original Wuhan strain.

Overall study outcomes, separate from this receptor: Non-spike TCR breadth was comparable between vaccine and placebo recipients, consistent with the vaccine containing only spike. The authors noted that the TCR breadth and depth analyses may have underestimated total T cell responses. The study was not powered for comparison of responses between vaccine doses or regimens. Substantial breadth of spike-specific CD8+ and CD4+ T cell responses was reported after vaccination. Ad26.COV2.S recipients had higher spike-specific TCR breadth than placebo recipients (P = 0.0014).

The rearrangement combines TRBV11-3 with TRBJ2-2; a stretch of 8 junction bases matches TRBD1. This sequence originates from a person aged 18-65 years who received the Ad26.COV2.S COVID-19 vaccine or a placebo. This specimen consisted of peripheral blood, obtained in a trial of Ad26.COV2.S vaccine versus placebo. The nucleotide sequence is TGTGCCAGCAGCCAAACCCCCGTGACAGGGGACACCGGGGAGCTGTTTTTT. It translates to CASSQTPVTGDTGELFF.